Below are 14 T cell receptor beta chains sequenced from a single sample in a study of glioma-infiltrating T cells. Amplification of TCR alpha and beta CDR3 regions from RNA used iRepertoire nested multiplex PCR. One entry per CDR3 protein results from TCRdb running MiXCR on the multiplex PCR reads. Among 110,000 or so distinct CDR3 sequences, about 25% were seen once, and the ten largest hold roughly 30%. The source material was glioma tissue, nonneoplastic brain tissue, or PBMCs (not recorded which). The receptors shown here come from a human donor with low-grade glioma or glioblastoma, undergoing nonglioma brain surgery, or in good health (not recorded which).

This clonotype was counted many times. The chain joins TRBV18 to TRBJ1-1; D gene ambiguous. CDR1 is KGHSH, CDR2 LQKENI, per germline. The germline V and J ends were trimmed by 4 bases and 6 bases, with 15 bases remaining between them. The CDR3 totals 14 residues. The CDR3 is CASSQRTGRSEAFF. The CDR3 DNA is TGTGCCAGCTCACAACGGACGGGAAGGTCTGAAGCTTTCTTT.

The table lists this clonotype with many counts. The J gene is TRBJ2-7, the V gene TRBV20-1; the match to TRBD2 covers 8 bases. This CDR3 contains 14 residues. Trimming cost V 4 bases and J 3 bases; bases outside gene matches: 8. Per germline, CDR1 DFQATT and CDR2 SNEGSKA (reference sequence). CDR3 DNA sequence: TGCAGTGCTATAGGGACTAGTTTAGACTACGAGCAGTACTTC. Amino acid sequence: CSAIGTSLDYEQYF.

This clonotype was observed many times. The chain combines TRBV5-6 with TRBJ2-3, with D unresolved. The CDR3 extends over 17 amino acids. V gave up 2 bases and J gave up 2 bases, with 18 bases separating them. Germline V gene sequence: CDR1 SGHDT, CDR2 YYEEEE. DNA for the CDR3: TGTGCCAGCAGCTTAAAGACCGCCACCGAGTCCACAGATACGCAGTATTTT. It encodes CASSLKTATESTDTQYF.

The J gene is TRBJ2-7, the V gene TRBV4-1; D assignment may be TRBD1 or TRBD2 (5 bases each). CDR3 length: 17 amino acids. Germline V gives CDR1 MGHRA, CDR2 YSYEKL. The V and J ends lost 4 bases and 2 bases respectively, with 21 bases between them. CDR3 amino acids: CASSRPQTGTAPYEQYF. The DNA of the CDR3 is TGCGCCAGCAGCCGACCCCAAACCGGGACGGCTCCCTACGAGCAGTACTTC.

This clonotype was counted ten times or more. The chain combines TRBV7-2 with TRBJ1-1, with 7 positions matching TRBD1. CDR1 is SGHTA and CDR2 is FQGNSA in the germline V gene. J gave up 5 bases and V 2 bases, and 5 bases lay outside the gene matches. The CDR3 loop spans 14 amino acids. The CDR3 is CASSLNRGWTEAFF. The CDR3 nucleotides are TGTGCCAGCAGCTTAAACAGGGGTTGGACTGAAGCTTTCTTT.

This clonotype was observed at least ten times. V usage is TRBV5-1 and J usage is TRBJ2-3; no reliable D call. The V end was cut by 0 bases, the J end by 6 bases, with 11 bases between. The CDR3 runs to 14 residues. The germline V gene encodes CDR1 SGHRS and CDR2 YFSETQ. The CDR3 protein is CASSLAARSDTQYF. In DNA, the CDR3 is TGCGCCAGCAGCTTGGCGGCTAGGAGTGATACGCAGTATTTT.

The rearrangement joins TRBV29-1 to TRBJ2-6, with a tentative D call TRBD1 (5 bases). Germline V gene lookup returns CDR1 SQVTM and CDR2 ANQGSEA. V was shortened by 3 bases and J by 4 bases, with 7 bases between the two germline ends. CDR3 length: 13 residues. The CDR3 spells CSVEGRGANVLTF. CDR3 bases: TGCAGCGTTGAGGGGCGAGGGGCCAACGTCCTGACTTTC.

The chain combines TRBV29-1 with TRBJ1-3; D gene ambiguous. Germline values: CDR1 SQVTM, CDR2 ANQGSEA. V was cut by 6 bases and J by 0 bases, with 9 bases left in between. The CDR3 length is 13 residues. The DNA for the CDR3 is TGCAGCGTCCGGCCAATCTCTGGAAACACCATATATTTT. It codes for CSVRPISGNTIYF.

This clonotype was observed many times. The chain couples TRBV3-1 to TRBJ1-1; TRBD1 matches at 8 bases. Trimming cost V 2 bases and J 5 bases; bases outside gene matches: 7. CDR3 length equals 15 residues. Germline loops: CDR1 LGHDT, CDR2 YNNKEL (reference sequence). The CDR3: CASSQSGRGLTEAFF. The CDR3 DNA is TGTGCCAGCAGCCAATCGGGCAGGGGGCTGACTGAAGCTTTCTTT.

This chain connects TRBV7-3 to TRBJ2-5, with a tentative D call TRBD2 (7 bases). CDR3 size: 14 residues. The V gene lost 5 bases and the J gene lost 0 bases, with 10 bases spanning the gap. Germline V lookup: CDR1 SGHTA, CDR2 FQGTGA. The CDR3 region has the DNA TGTGCCAGCAGCGAAGGGGGGGACCAAGAGACCCAGTACTTC. The encoded protein is CASSEGGDQETQYF.

This clonotype was observed many times. This rearrangement joins TRBV29-1 to TRBJ2-7, with a possible D match to TRBD1 (5 bases). This CDR3 has 15 residues. Germline V gives CDR1 SQVTM, CDR2 ANQGSEA. Trimming pared 2 bases from V and 6 bases from J, leaving 20 bases between. CDR3 sequence reads: CSVERTTGRSSEQYF. Here the CDR3 DNA reads TGCAGCGTTGAACGCACCACAGGACGGTCAAGCGAGCAGTACTTC.

This clonotype showed up many times. This chain connects TRBV6-1 to TRBJ1-5, with 8 bases fitting TRBD1. Germline V gene lookup returns CDR1 MNHNS and CDR2 SASEGT. The J segment lost 0 bases and the V segment lost 7 bases, leaving 5 bases of the junction unmatched. The CDR3 consists of 15 residues. The DNA for the CDR3 is TGTGCCAGCACCCGTACAGGGGGTAGCAATCAGCCCCAGCATTTT. Translation gives CASTRTGGSNQPQHF.

This clonotype has at least ten counts. This rearrangement joins TRBV11-1 to TRBJ2-1; 9 nucleotides agree with TRBD1. V was pared by 5 bases and J by 4 bases, with 6 bases of the junction left unmatched. In germline, CDR1 is SGHAT, CDR2 FQDESV (reference sequence). The CDR3 is 15 amino acids. CDR3 bases: TGTGCCAGCAGCAGCCTCGGACAGGGGTACAATGAGCAGTTCTTC. As protein: CASSSLGQGYNEQFF. Drawing the rest from reference TRBV11-1 and TRBJ2-1, the complete variable domain is EAEVAQSPRYKITEKSQAVAFWCDPISGHATLYWYRQILGQGPELLVQFQDESVVDDSQLPKDRFSAERLKGVDSTLKIQPAELGDSAMYLCASSSLGQGYNEQFFGPGTRLTVL.

As regards this clonotype: No conserved phenylalanine or tryptophan ends this CDR3, so it is likely a read error. J is TRBJ2-1 and V is TRBV6-1; no clear D gene. Germline V gene data show CDR1 as MNHNS and CDR2 as SASEGT. This CDR3 is built from 11 residues. Trimming removed 6 bases from V and 6 bases from J, with 6 bases in between. The CDR3 protein is CASSIGNEQFL. In DNA, the CDR3 is TGTGCCAGCAGCATAGGCAATGAGCAGTTCCTC.